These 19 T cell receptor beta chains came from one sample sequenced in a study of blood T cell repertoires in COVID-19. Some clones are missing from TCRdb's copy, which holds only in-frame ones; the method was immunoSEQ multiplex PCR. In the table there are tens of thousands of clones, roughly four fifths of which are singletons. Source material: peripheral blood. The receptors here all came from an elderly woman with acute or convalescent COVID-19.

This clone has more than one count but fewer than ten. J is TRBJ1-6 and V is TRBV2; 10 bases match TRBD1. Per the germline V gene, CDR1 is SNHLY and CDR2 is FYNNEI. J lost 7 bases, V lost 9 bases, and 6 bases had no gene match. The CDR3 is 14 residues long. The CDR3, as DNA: TGTGCCAGGGGTGGGACAGGGGTGAATTCACCCCTCCACTTT. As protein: CARGGTGVNSPLHF.

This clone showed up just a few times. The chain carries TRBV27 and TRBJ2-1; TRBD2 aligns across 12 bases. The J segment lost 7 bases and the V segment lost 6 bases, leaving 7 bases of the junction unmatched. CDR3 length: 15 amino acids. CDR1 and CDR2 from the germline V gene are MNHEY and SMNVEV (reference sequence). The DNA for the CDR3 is TGTGCCAGCAGGCGGACTAGCGGGAAATCGAATGAGCAGTTCTTC. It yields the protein CASRRTSGKSNEQFF.

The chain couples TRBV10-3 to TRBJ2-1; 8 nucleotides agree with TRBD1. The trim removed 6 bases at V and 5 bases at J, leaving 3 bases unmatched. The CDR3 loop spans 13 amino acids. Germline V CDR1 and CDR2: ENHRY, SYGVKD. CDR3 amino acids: CAIRDRVNNEQFF. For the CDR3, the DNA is TGTGCCATCAGGGACAGGGTGAACAATGAGCAGTTCTTC.

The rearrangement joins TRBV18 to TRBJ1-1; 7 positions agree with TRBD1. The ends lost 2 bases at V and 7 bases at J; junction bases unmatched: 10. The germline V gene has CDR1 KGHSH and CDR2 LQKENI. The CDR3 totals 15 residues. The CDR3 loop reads CASSPIRWGTDEAFF. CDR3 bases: TGTGCCAGCTCACCAATTCGATGGGGGACAGATGAAGCTTTCTTT. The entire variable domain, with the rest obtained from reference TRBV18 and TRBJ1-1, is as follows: NAGVMQNPRHLVRRRGQEARLRCSPMKGHSHVYWYRQLPEEGLKFMVYLQKENIIDESGMPKERFSAEFPKEGPSILRIQQVVRGDSAAYFCASSPIRWGTDEAFFGQGTRLTVV.

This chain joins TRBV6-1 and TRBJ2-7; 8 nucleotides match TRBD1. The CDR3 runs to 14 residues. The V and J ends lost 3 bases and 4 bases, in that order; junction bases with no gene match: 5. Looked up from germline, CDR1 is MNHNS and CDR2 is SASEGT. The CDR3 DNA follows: TGTGCCAGCAGTGAGGGACAGGCTCTGTACGAGCAGTACTTC. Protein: CASSEGQALYEQYF.

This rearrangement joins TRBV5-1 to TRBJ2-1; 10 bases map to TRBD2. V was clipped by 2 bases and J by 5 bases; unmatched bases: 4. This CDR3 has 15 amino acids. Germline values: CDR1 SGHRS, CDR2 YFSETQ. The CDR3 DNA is TGCGCCAGCAGCTTATTGGGACTAGCGAACAATGAGCAGTTCTTC. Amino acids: CASSLLGLANNEQFF.

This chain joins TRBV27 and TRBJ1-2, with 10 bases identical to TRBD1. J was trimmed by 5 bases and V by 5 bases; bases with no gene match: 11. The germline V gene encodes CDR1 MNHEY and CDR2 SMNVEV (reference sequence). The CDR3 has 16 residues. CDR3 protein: CASSEIGTGVRYGYTF. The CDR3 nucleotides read TGTGCCAGCAGTGAGATAGGGACAGGGGTTAGGTATGGCTACACCTTC.

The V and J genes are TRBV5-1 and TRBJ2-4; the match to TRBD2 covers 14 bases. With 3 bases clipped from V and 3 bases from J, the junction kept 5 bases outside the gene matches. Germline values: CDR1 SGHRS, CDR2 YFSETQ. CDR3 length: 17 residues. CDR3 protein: CASSWGLAGVDKNIQYF. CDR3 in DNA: TGCGCCAGCAGCTGGGGACTAGCGGGAGTGGACAAAAACATTCAGTACTTC.

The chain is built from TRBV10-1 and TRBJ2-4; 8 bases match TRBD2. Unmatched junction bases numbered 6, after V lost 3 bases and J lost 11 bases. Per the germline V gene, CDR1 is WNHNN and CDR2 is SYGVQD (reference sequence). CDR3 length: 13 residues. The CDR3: CASSDGPGGFQYF. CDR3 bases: TGCGCCAGCAGTGATGGCCCGGGAGGGTTTCAGTACTTC.

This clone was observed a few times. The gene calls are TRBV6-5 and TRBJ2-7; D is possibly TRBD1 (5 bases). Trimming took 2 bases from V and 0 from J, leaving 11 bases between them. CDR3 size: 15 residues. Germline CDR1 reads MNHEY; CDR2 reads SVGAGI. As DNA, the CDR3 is TGTGCCAGCAGTTACAAGGGGCCCAGCTCCTACGAGCAGTACTTC. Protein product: CASSYKGPSSYEQYF.

The CDR3 bases are TGTGCCAGCAGCCAGGACAGGGTGGGTTCACCCCTCCACTTT. Translation: CASSQDRVGSPLHF. The chain combines TRBV5-6 with TRBJ1-6; 8 nucleotides agree with TRBD1. Germline loops: CDR1 SGHDT, CDR2 YYEEEE. This CDR3 is built from 14 residues. V was pared by 4 bases and J by 9 bases, with 6 bases of the junction left unmatched. The full variable domain, in which reference TRBV5-6 and TRBJ1-6 provide the parts outside the CDR3, is DAGVTQSPTHLIKTRGQQVTLRCSPKSGHDTVSWYQQALGQGPQFIFQYYEEEERQRGNFPDRFSGHQFPNYSSELNVNALLLGDSALYLCASSQDRVGSPLHFGNGTRLTVT.

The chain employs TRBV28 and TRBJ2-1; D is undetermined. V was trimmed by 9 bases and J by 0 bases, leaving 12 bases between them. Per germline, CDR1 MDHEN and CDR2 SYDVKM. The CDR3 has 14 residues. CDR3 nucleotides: TGTGCCAGTCATACGTCGGGCTCCTACAATGAGCAGTTCTTC. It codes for CASHTSGSYNEQFF. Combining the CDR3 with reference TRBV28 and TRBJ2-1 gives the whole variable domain DVKVTQSSRYLVKRTGEKVFLECVQDMDHENMFWYRQDPGLGLRLIYFSYDVKMKEKGDIPEGYSVSREKKERFSLILESASTNQTSMYLCASHTSGSYNEQFFGPGTRLTVL.

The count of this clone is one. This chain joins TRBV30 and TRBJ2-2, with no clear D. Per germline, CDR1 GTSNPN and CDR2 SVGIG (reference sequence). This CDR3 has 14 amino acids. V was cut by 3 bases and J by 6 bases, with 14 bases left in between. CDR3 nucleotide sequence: TGTGCCTGGAGGCTAAACAGAAACCCCGGGGAGCTGTTTTTT. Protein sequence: CAWRLNRNPGELFF.

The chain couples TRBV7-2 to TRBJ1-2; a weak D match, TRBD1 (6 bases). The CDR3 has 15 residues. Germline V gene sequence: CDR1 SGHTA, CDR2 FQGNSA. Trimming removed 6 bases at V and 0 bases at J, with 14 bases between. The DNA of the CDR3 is TGTGCCAGCAGTAACGGACAGTTAGCTAACTATGGCTACACCTTC. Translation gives CASSNGQLANYGYTF. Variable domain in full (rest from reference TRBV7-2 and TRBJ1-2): GAGVSQSPSNKVTEKGKDVELRCDPISGHTALYWYRQSLGQGLEFLIYFQGNSAPDKSGLPSDRFSAERTGGSVSTLTIQRTQQEDSAVYLCASSNGQLANYGYTFGSGTRLTVV.

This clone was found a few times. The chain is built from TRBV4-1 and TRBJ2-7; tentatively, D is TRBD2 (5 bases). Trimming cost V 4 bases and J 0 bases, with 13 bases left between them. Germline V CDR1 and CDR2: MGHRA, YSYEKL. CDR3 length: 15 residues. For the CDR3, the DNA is TGCGCCAGCAGCCTGGAGGAAGAGAGCTCCTACGAGCAGTACTTC. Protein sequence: CASSLEEESSYEQYF.

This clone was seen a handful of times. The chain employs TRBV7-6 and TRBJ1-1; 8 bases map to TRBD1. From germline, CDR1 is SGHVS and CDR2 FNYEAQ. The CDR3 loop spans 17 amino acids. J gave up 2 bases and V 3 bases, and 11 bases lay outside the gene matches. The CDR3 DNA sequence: TGTGCCAGCAGCTTCCCCTTACAGGGGGAGGTAAACACTGAAGCTTTCTTT. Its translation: CASSFPLQGEVNTEAFF.

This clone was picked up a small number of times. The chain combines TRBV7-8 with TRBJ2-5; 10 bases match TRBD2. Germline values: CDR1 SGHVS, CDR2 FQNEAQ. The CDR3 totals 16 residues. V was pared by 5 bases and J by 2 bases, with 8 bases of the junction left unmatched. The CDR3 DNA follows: TGTGCCAGCAGCCCTCTACTAGCGGGGCGGCAAGAGACCCAGTACTTC. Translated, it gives CASSPLLAGRQETQYF.

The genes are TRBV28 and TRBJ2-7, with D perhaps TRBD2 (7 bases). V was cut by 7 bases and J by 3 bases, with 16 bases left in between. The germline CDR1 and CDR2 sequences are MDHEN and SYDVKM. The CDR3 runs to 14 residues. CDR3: CASTKGGTRYEQYF. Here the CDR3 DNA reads TGTGCCAGCACAAAGGGGGGGACCCGCTACGAGCAGTACTTC.

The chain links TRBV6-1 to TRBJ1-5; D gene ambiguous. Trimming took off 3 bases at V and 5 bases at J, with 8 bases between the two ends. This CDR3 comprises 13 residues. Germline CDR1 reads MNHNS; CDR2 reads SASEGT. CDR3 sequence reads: CASSDRRYQPQHF. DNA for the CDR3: TGTGCCAGCAGTGACAGGCGATATCAGCCCCAGCATTTT.